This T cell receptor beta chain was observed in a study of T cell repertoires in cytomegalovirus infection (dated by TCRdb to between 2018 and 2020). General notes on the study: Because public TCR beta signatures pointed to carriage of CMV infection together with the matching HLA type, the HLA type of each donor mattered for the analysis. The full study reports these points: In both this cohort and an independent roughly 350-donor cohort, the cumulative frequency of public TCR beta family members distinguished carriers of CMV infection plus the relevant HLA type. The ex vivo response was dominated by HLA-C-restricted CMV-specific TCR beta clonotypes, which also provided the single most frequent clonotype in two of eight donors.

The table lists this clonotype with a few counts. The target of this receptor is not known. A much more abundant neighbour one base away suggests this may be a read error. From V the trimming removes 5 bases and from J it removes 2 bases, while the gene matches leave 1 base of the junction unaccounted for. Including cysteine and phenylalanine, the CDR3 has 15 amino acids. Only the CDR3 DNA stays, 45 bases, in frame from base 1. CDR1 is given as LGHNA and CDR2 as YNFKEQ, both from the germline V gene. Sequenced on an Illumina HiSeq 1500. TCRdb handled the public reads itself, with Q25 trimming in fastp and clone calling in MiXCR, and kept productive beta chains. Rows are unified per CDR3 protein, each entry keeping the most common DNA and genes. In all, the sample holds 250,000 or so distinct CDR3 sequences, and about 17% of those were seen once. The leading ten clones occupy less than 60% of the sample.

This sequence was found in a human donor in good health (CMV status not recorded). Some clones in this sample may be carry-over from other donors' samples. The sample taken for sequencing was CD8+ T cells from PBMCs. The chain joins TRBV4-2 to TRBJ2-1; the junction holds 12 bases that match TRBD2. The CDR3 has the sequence CASSWTSGAYNEQFF. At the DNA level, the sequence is TGTGCCAGCAGCTGGACTAGCGGGGCCTACAATGAGCAGTTCTTC.